This TCR beta chain was captured by sequencing in a study of T-cell memory formation after mild COVID-19 (dated by TCRdb to about 2021). Notes on the research overall: TCR sequence clusters from the two donors were largely donor specific. In two donors, T-cell clones that expanded and contracted after mild COVID-19 were followed by sequencing TCRalpha and TCRbeta repertoires longitudinally. Two young, previously healthy adult volunteers made up the cohort, one male and one female. The study at large found these results: The study covered only a couple of mild cases, and larger cohorts including severe cases with pre-infection samples were considered necessary. Some responding clones were detected in pre-infection memory, suggesting pre-existing cross-reactive memory T cells joined the SARS-CoV-2 response. Contracting CD4+ clones were found mainly in CM and EM memory subsets, while CD8+ clones were enriched in EMRA. Balanced CD4/CD8 phenotypes were observed for clones contracting from day 15 to 85, whereas a bias towards CD4+ was observed for a second wave of clones expanding from day 15 to 37. SARS-CoV-2 specificity was not confirmed for the second-wave clones peaking on day 37.

V lost 5 bases and J lost 6 bases; the stretch between them is 13 bases long. According to the germline V gene, CDR1 reads SGHTA and CDR2 reads FQGTGA. Measured from the cysteine to the phenylalanine, the CDR3 is 14 residues long. The sequence is cut down to CDR3 DNA, 42 bases in frame from base 1. Ficoll-Paque density gradient centrifugation was used to isolate PBMCs. TCRdb names Illumina NovaSeq 6000 as the instrument used. cDNA libraries for TCRalpha and TCRbeta were prepared by 5'RACE using constant-segment primers, with sample barcodes and unique molecular identifiers added. Trizol reagent was used to extract RNA from every sample. Libraries were amplified in two PCR steps, with a second sample barcode and Illumina TruSeq adapters added in the second step. Sequencing of libraries was performed on an Illumina NovaSeq with 2 x 150 bp paired-end reads. As for the original processing: With migec v1.2.7, reads were demultiplexed and then collapsed into UMI-guided consensus sequences. Using mixcr v2.1.11, UMI consensuses were aligned to TRA and TRB V and J templates and then assembled into clonotypes. Clonotypes were classified as expanded or contracted when called significant by both edgeR and NoisET, with noise models trained on biological replicates. For edgeR calls, the thresholds were a false discovery rate-adjusted p below 0.01 and a log2 fold-change of 1. As an exploratory analysis of dynamics, max-normalized trajectories of the 1000 most abundant clonotypes were examined by PCA with hierarchical clustering. The CD4 or CD8 phenotype of responding clones was assigned using the separately sequenced CD4+ and CD8+ repertoires. The public reads were reanalyzed by TCRdb: fastp trimming at Q25, MiXCR alignment, in-frame beta chains only. Rows matching on CDR3 protein sequence are summarized as one entry with the most common DNA and genes. The V and J calls here are based on TCRdb, not the publication. The sample has 200,000 or so distinct CDR3 sequences on record, roughly 17% of them singletons. About 2% of the sample lies in the top ten.

Of note for this clonotype: Its specific antigen is unknown. Base qualities are not provided; no much larger clone lies one nucleotide away.

Sequencing was done on a sample of PBMCs or a T cell subset sorted from them (not recorded which). The origin of this receptor is an adult woman who had mild COVID-19 (a few samples of this study predate the infection). The sample titles of this study are shuffled in the database, so cell type and time point are left out; the donor was told from shared clones. The chain couples TRBV7-3 to TRBJ2-2; TRBD1 might be the D gene, on 5 matching bases. The DNA reads TGTGCCAGCAGCACCGGGCAGGGTGCCGGGGAGCTGTTTTTT. Its translation reads: CASSTGQGAGELFF.